These 10 T cell receptor beta chains were sequenced from one sample in a study of cytomegalovirus exposure and HLA in healthy donors. The PCR made use of 60 Vbeta and 13 Jbeta primers. The method was immunoSEQ multiplex PCR; TCRdb's version includes in-frame clones alone and lacks a portion of them. This table has about 160,000 clones, roughly 77% appearing once. The source material was PBMCs. The source is a human donor in good health.

DNA for the CDR3: TGTGCCAGCAGCCAAGTTTCAGGAGCGGGACTTAGCACAGATACGCAGTATTTT. It translates to CASSQVSGAGLSTDTQYF. The chain is built from TRBV4-2 and TRBJ2-3, with 7 bases matching TRBD2. V trimming: 1 base; J trimming: 0 bases; junction bases outside the gene matches: 10. The CDR3 is 18 amino acids. Germline CDR1 LGHNA, CDR2 YNFKEQ.

The J gene is TRBJ1-1, the V gene TRBV19; 10 positions agree with TRBD1. In germline, CDR1 is LNHDA, CDR2 SQIVND (reference sequence). The CDR3 runs to 14 residues. Trimming took 5 bases from V and 1 from J; bases not matched to a gene: 1. The CDR3 protein is CASSGQGGNTEAFF. As DNA, the CDR3 is TGTGCCAGTAGTGGACAGGGGGGGAACACTGAAGCTTTCTTT.

The gene calls are TRBV16 and TRBJ2-7, with TRBD1 matching over 12 bases. Germline trimming cut 3 bases from V and 10 bases from J; bases unmatched to any gene: 7. CDR1 is KGHSY, CDR2 FQNENV, per germline. The CDR3 runs to 14 residues. This chain's CDR3 is CASSHGTGGGDQYF. DNA of the CDR3: TGTGCCAGCAGCCACGGGACAGGGGGCGGAGACCAGTACTTC.

The rearrangement uses TRBV12-5 and TRBJ2-2; TRBD1 aligns across 8 bases. CDR1 and CDR2 from the germline V gene are LGHNT and FRNRAP. V lost 1 base to trimming and J lost 4 bases; unmatched junction nucleotides: 2. The CDR3 loop spans 15 amino acids. The CDR3: CASGLGQGLTGELFF. DNA of the CDR3: TGTGCTAGTGGTTTGGGACAGGGGCTCACCGGGGAGCTGTTTTTT.

A word on this clone: A junction boundary mismatches the germline segment, possibly from a read error. This chain connects TRBV2 to TRBJ2-1; 7 bases agree with TRBD1. The CDR3 covers 12 residues. Germline loops: CDR1 SNHLY, CDR2 FYNNEI. CDR3 coding DNA: TGTGCCAGCAGTGAAGTTGGCCTACAGGGGCTCTTC. Amino acids: CASSEVGLQGLF.

This chain joins TRBV7-2 and TRBJ2-3, with 7 bases identical to TRBD1. Germline assignment: CDR1 SGHTA and CDR2 FQGNSA. The CDR3 loop spans 13 amino acids. V shed 5 bases and J 5 bases; nucleotides not matched to a gene: 4. The CDR3 nucleotides read TGTGCCAGCAGCAGACAGGGCCAAGATACGCAGTATTTT. This codes for CASSRQGQDTQYF. Combining the CDR3 with reference TRBV7-2 and TRBJ2-3 gives the whole variable domain GAGVSQSPSNKVTEKGKDVELRCDPISGHTALYWYRQSLGQGLEFLIYFQGNSAPDKSGLPSDRFSAERTGGSVSTLTIQRTQQEDSAVYLCASSRQGQDTQYFGPGTRLTVL.

The CDR3 bases are TGCGCCAGCAGCTTGAGTTTGGCAGGGGATACCGGGGAGCTGTTTTTT. It yields the protein CASSLSLAGDTGELFF. The V call is TRBV5-1, the J call TRBJ2-2; D might be TRBD1 (6 bases). The CDR3 sequence is 16 residues long. Germline-derived CDR1 and CDR2 are SGHRS and YFSETQ. Trimming left V 1 base short and J 5 bases short, with 15 bases between.

The chain employs TRBV14 and TRBJ1-2; D is undetermined. CDR1 and CDR2 (germline): SGHDN, FVKESK. This CDR3 is built from 13 residues. The V gene lost 1 base and the J gene lost 4 bases, with 7 bases spanning the gap. Here the CDR3 reads CASSQARLYGYTF. CDR3 nucleotide sequence: TGTGCCAGCAGCCAAGCCAGACTCTATGGCTACACCTTC.

The chain employs TRBV7-8 and TRBJ1-3, with 7 bases lining up with TRBD1. Per the germline V gene, CDR1 is SGHVS and CDR2 is FQNEAQ. CDR3 length equals 15 residues. With 5 bases clipped from V and 4 bases from J, the junction kept 8 bases outside the gene matches. Here the CDR3 reads CASSPRRGSGNTIYF. In nucleotides, the CDR3 is TGTGCCAGCAGCCCCCGCAGGGGGTCCGGAAACACCATATATTTT. The variable domain in full, with the rest retrieved from reference TRBV7-8 and TRBJ1-3, is GAGVSQSPRYKVAKRGQDVALRCDPISGHVSLFWYQQALGQGPEFLTYFQNEAQLDKSGLPSDRFFAERPEGSVSTLKIQRTQQEDSAVYLCASSPRRGSGNTIYFGEGSWLTVV.

The chain couples TRBV28 to TRBJ2-2; 7 nucleotides align to TRBD1. V shed 9 bases, J shed 5 bases, and the junction held 9 bases outside the gene matches. Germline V gene lookup returns CDR1 MDHEN and CDR2 SYDVKM. The CDR3 has 14 amino acids. DNA for the CDR3: TGTGCCAGTACGACAGGGTCCCCAACCGGGGAGCTGTTTTTT. Residues: CASTTGSPTGELFF. The variable domain in full, completed from reference TRBV28 and TRBJ2-2, reads DVKVTQSSRYLVKRTGEKVFLECVQDMDHENMFWYRQDPGLGLRLIYFSYDVKMKEKGDIPEGYSVSREKKERFSLILESASTNQTSMYLCASTTGSPTGELFFGEGSRLTVL.